A single sample gave rise to the 11 T cell receptor beta chains below, sequenced in a study of CD8+CD57+ T cells in acquired aplastic anemia. Investigators profiled TCR beta VDJ and CDR3 from genomic DNA template. TCRdb redid the calling of the reads with MiXCR, one entry per CDR3 protein. The repertoire has 400,000 to 450,000 distinct CDR3 sequences, around 72% of them found once; the top ten carry approximately 3.9%. The sample taken for sequencing was sorted CD4+, CD8+, or CD8+CD57+ T cells (not recorded which) from PBMCs. These receptors all stem from a human donor in good health, serving as a control.

This clonotype was observed many times. This sequence joins TRBV12-3 or TRBV12-4 and TRBJ1-6; D unresolved. Trimming took 5 bases from V and 4 from J, leaving 6 bases between them. This CDR3 comprises 13 residues. Written as DNA, the CDR3 is TGTGCCAGCAGTCGGGCGTATAATTCACCCCTCCACTTT. Protein product: CASSRAYNSPLHF.

In this sample, this clonotype turned up a few times. The chain joins TRBV19 to TRBJ1-5, with D unclear. CDR1 LNHDA and CDR2 SQIVND come from the germline V gene (reference sequence). Trimming stripped 3 bases from V and 8 bases from J, with 8 bases between. The CDR3 has 12 amino acids. For the CDR3, the DNA is TGTGCCAGTAGTATTCGGCGGGAGCCCCAGCATTTT. The encoded protein is CASSIRREPQHF.

This clonotype was counted at least ten times. J is TRBJ2-5 and V is TRBV2; no definite D call. Germline lookup yields CDR1 SNHLY and CDR2 FYNNEI. The germline V and J ends were trimmed by 4 bases and 6 bases, with 6 bases remaining between them. There are 11 residues in the CDR3. CDR3 nucleotide sequence: TGTGCCAGCAGTGTTGGTCAGACCCAGTACTTC. Translating gives CASSVGQTQYF.

In this sample, this clonotype turned up a few times. The CDR3 carries no conserved terminal phenylalanine or tryptophan, so it likely arises from a read error. The DNA is omitted, as the CDR3 cannot be located on it reliably, and the CDR3 follows TCRdb's listing. This rearrangement joins TRBV9 to TRBJ2-3; TRBD2 was called by the table and not checked on the DNA. The CDR3 spans 8 residues, counting both ends. In germline, CDR1 is SGDLS, CDR2 YYNGEE. CDR3 in amino acids: CASSVEAG.

The table lists this clonotype with many counts. This chain uses TRBV5-8 with TRBJ1-4, with a weak D call TRBD1 (6 bases). Trimming cost V 0 bases and J 5 bases, with 14 bases left between them. Germline CDR1 reads SGHTS; CDR2 reads YDEGEE. CDR3 length equals 16 residues. CDR3 nucleotides: TGTGCCAGCAGCTTGGAGACAGGACAGCCGAATGAAAAACTGTTTTTT. It encodes CASSLETGQPNEKLFF. The variable domain in full, completed from reference TRBV5-8 and TRBJ1-4, reads EAGVTQSPTHLIKTRGQQATLRCSPISGHTSVYWYQQALGLGLQFLLWYDEGEERNRGNFPPRFSGRQFPNYSSELNVNALELEDSALYLCASSLETGQPNEKLFFGSGTQLSVL.

This clonotype was counted ten times or more. The rearrangement links TRBV6-5 to TRBJ1-1; possibly TRBD1 for D (6 bases). CDR1 MNHEY and CDR2 SVGAGI come from the germline V gene. The CDR3 is made up of 13 amino acids. V was pared by 6 bases and J by 1 base, with 9 bases between. As DNA, the CDR3 is TGTGCCAGCAGGGACAGACAGAACACTGAAGCTTTCTTT. Translating it yields CASRDRQNTEAFF.

This sequence joins TRBV24-1 and TRBJ2-7, with unresolved D. The CDR3 is 9 amino acids. V was cut by 9 bases and J by 1 base, with 0 bases left in between. Germline V gene data show CDR1 as KGHDR and CDR2 as SFDVKD. CDR3 sequence: CATSYEQYF. CDR3 DNA sequence: TGTGCCACCTCCTACGAGCAGTACTTC.

The rearrangement joins TRBV11-3 to TRBJ1-5; D remains unclear. Germline CDR1 and CDR2: SGHNT and YENEEA. The CDR3 consists of 14 residues. The V and J ends lost 9 bases and 4 bases respectively, with 16 bases between them. CDR3 amino acids: CASSVVTGNQPQHF. The CDR3 DNA follows: TGTGCCAGTAGCGTCGTGACGGGTAATCAGCCCCAGCATTTT.

Concerning this clonotype: One junction end does not reproduce the germline sequence, and a read error may be involved. The chain is built from TRBV10-3 and TRBJ1-6; D might be TRBD1 (5 bases). CDR1 is ENHRY, CDR2 SYGVKD, per germline. The CDR3 is made up of 14 amino acids. DNA of the CDR3: TGTGCCATCAGGCCGGAGGGGCTTAATTCACGCCTCCACTTT. Its protein is CAIRPEGLNSRLHF.

This clonotype was counted between two and nine times. The rearrangement uses TRBV2 and TRBJ2-2, with 10 bases that match TRBD1. Trimming took 4 bases from V and 4 from J; bases not matched to a gene: 0. This CDR3 spans 14 amino acids. Per the germline V gene, CDR1 is SNHLY and CDR2 is FYNNEI. In nucleotides, the CDR3 is TGTGCCAGCAGTGGGACAGGGGGCACCGGGGAGCTGTTTTTT. Protein product: CASSGTGGTGELFF.

Only one count was recorded for this clonotype. This CDR3 fails to terminate in the conserved phenylalanine or tryptophan, so it likely reflects a read error. No DNA is shown, since the ends of the CDR3 on it are uncertain; the CDR3 is the one TCRdb lists. This CDR3 is CASSMSCRVSY. The chain combines TRBV9 with TRBJ1-2. Germline V gene lookup returns CDR1 SGDLS and CDR2 YYNGEE. Counting both end residues, the CDR3 totals 11 amino acids.